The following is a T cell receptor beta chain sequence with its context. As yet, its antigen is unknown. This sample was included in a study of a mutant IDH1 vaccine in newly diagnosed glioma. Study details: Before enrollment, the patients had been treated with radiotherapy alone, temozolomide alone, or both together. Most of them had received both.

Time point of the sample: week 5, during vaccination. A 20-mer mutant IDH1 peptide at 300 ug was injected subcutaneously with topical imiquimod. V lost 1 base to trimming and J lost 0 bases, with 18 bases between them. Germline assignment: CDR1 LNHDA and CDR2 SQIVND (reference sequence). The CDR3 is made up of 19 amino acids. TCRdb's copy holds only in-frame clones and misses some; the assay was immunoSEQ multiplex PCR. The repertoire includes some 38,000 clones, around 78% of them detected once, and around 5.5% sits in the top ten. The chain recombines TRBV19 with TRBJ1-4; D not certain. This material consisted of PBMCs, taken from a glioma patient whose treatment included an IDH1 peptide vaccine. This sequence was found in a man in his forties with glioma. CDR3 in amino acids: CASSIVAENPNPTNEKLFF. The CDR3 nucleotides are TGTGCCAGTAGTATAGTGGCAGAGAACCCCAACCCAACTAATGAAAAACTGTTTTTT.